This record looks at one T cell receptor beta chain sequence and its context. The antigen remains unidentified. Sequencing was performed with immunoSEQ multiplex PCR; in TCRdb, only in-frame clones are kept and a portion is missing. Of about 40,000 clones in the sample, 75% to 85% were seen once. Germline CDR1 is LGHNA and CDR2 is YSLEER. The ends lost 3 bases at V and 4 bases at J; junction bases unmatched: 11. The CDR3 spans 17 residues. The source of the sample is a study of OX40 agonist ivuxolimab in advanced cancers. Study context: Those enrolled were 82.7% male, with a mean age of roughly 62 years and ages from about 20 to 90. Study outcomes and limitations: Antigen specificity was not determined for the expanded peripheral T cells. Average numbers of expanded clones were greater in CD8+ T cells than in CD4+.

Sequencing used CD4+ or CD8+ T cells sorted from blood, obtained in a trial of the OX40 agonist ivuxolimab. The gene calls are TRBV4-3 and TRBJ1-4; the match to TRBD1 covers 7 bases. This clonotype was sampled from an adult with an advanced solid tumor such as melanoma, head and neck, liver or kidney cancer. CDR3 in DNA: TGCGCCAGCAGCCACGCTCATCACAGGGGAAATAATGAAAAACTGTTTTTT. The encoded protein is CASSHAHHRGNNEKLFF.